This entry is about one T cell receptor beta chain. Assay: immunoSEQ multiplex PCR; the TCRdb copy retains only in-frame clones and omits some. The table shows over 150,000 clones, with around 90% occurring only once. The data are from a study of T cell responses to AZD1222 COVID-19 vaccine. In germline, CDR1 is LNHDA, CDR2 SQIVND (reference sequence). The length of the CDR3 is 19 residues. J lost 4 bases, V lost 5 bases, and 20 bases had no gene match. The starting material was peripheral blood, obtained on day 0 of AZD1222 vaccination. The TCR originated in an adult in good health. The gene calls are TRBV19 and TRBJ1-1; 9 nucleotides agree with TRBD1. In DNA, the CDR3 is TGTGCCAGTAGTCCCCGATCCACCATAAGGACAGGGGACGGCACTGAAGCTTTCTTT. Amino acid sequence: CASSPRSTIRTGDGTEAFF.